A selection of T cell receptor beta chains follows, all from one sample in a study of metastatic and nonmetastatic thyroid tumors. Using MiXCR, TCRdb re-called clones from the PCR reads. The data hold roughly 61,000 clones, with about 4% observed a single time. Sequencing was performed on blood. All receptors derive from a female donor with papillary thyroid cancer or a benign thyroid nodule (not recorded which). Some clones in this sample may be carry-over from other donors' samples. Both conserved end residues are part of each CDR3. A D gene is named only where the DNA matches it firmly. Size tells how often a clone was seen (once, few, many) or the class of an expanded clone, and some rows leave it out.

TRBV20-1	-	few	TRBJ2-2	TGCAGTGCATGGACACCGAACACCGGGGAGCTGTTTTTT	CSAWTPNTGELFF
TRBV6-2/TRBV6-3	-	few	TRBJ2-7	TGTGCCAGCAGTACCCGGACGGGGACTGGGCAGTACTTC	CASSTRTGTGQYF
TRBV28	TRBD1	-	TRBJ1-5	TGTGCCAGCAGTCAAACAGGGGAATCTCCAGCCCAGCATTTT	CASSQTGESPAQHF
TRBV7-6	-	-	TRBJ1-1	TGTGCCAGCAGCTTAGAGTGGGGAGGTACTGAAGCTTTCTTT	CASSLEWGGTEAFF
TRBV12-3/TRBV12-4	TRBD1	few	TRBJ1-5	TGTGCCAGCAGTTACGACAGGGAACAGCCCCAGCATTTT	CASSYDREQPQHF
TRBV7-2	TRBD1	-	TRBJ1-2	TGTGCCAGCAGCCCAGAGGACAGGCTAGCCGGCTACACCTTC	CASSPEDRLAGYTF
TRBV6-2/TRBV6-3	TRBD1	many	TRBJ2-5	TGTGCCAGCAGTTACTCGAGGCAGGGGGCTCGCGAGACCCAGTACTTC	CASSYSRQGARETQYF
TRBV30	-	many	TRBJ2-7	TGTGCCTGGAGTGTCAGGGCCGAGCAGTACTTC	CAWSVRAEQYF
TRBV6-1	-	many	TRBJ2-7	TGTGCCAGCAGTTCAAGGTACGAGCAGTACTTC	CASSSRYEQYF
TRBV6-1	TRBD1	many	TRBJ2-4	TGTGCCAGCAGTCAACGACAGGGGAGCGGAAACATTCAGTACTTC	CASSQRQGSGNIQYF
TRBV20-1	TRBD2	-	TRBJ2-1	TGCAGTGCCCTGCAGGGGACTAGCAACAGTGAGCAGTTCTTC	CSALQGTSNSEQFF
TRBV20-1	-	many	TRBJ1-3	TGCAGTGCTAGAGATCGAGGAGCTGGAAACACCATATATTTT	CSARDRGAGNTIYF
TRBV5-1	-	many	TRBJ2-5	TGCGCCAGCAGGCCAGGAGGGAGCTGGGGGGAGACCCAGTACTTC	CASRPGGSWGETQYF
TRBV20-1	TRBD2	few	TRBJ2-1	TGCAGTGCGACGAGTACATCTAGCGGGAGTGGGAATGAGCAGTTCTTC	CSATSTSSGSGNEQFF
TRBV20-1	-	many	TRBJ2-7	TGCAGTGCCGGGTCCCCGTACGAGCAGTACTTC	CSAGSPYEQYF
TRBV15	-	many	TRBJ2-5	TGTGCCACCAGCAGAGATAATCAGGGGGGTGGGGAGACCCAGTACTTC	CATSRDNQGGGETQYF
TRBV28	TRBD2	few	TRBJ2-1	TGTGCCAGCAGTTTTTTGGCGGGAGGATCCTACAATGAGCAGTTCTTC	CASSFLAGGSYNEQFF
TRBV6-9	-	few	TRBJ2-3	TGTGCCAGCAGTTACCCCGCCGGGGGAGGTATCACGGATACGCAGTATTTT	CASSYPAGGGITDTQYF
TRBV3-1	-	many	TRBJ1-3	TGTGCCAGCAGCCAAACAGGTGCGAGAAACACCATATATTTT	CASSQTGARNTIYF
TRBV4-1	TRBD1	many	TRBJ1-1	TGCGCCAGCAGCCATGTCTCGGGACAGGGGGCTGAAGCTTTCTTT	CASSHVSGQGAEAFF
TRBV6-1	-	-	TRBJ2-7	TGTGCCAGCAGGATACAAGGGTCAACCTACGAGCAGTACTTC	CASRIQGSTYEQYF
TRBV11-2	-	-	TRBJ1-2	TGTGCCAGCAGCCCGCGAGAGGGGGTAGAAATGGGGGATGGCTACACCTTC	CASSPREGVEMGDGYTF
TRBV14	-	few	TRBJ1-2	TGTGCCAGCAGCCAAGCTCGAGGCGGATGCTACACCTTC	CASSQARGGCYTF
TRBV2	-	many	TRBJ2-4	TGTGCCAGCAGAGCTAGCGGTCCCGAGGGGGTCAAAAACATTCAGTACTTC	CASRASGPEGVKNIQYF
TRBV14	-	many	TRBJ2-7	TGTGCCAGCAGCCACCTCGGGCGGGGAGACTACGAGCAGTACTTC	CASSHLGRGDYEQYF
TRBV28	TRBD2	many	TRBJ2-7	TGTGCCAGCAGTCCCCCGAGACTAGCGGGGGGGCGCGAGCAGTACTTC	CASSPPRLAGGREQYF
TRBV5-8	TRBD1	many	TRBJ1-1	TGTGCCAGCAGCGAGGGGACAGGGTTACTGAACACTGAAGCTTTCTTT	CASSEGTGLLNTEAFF
TRBV27	-	many	TRBJ1-5	TGTGCCAGCAGTCGCCACTTAGGGACGCCCCAGCATTTT	CASSRHLGTPQHF
TRBV11-2	-	many	TRBJ2-1	TGTGCCAGCAGCTTAGCAATCACTAGCAATGAGCAGTTCTTC	CASSLAITSNEQFF
TRBV12-3/TRBV12-4	-	many	TRBJ1-4	TGTGCCAGCAAACCCCCTCTTAATGAAAAACTGTTTTTT	CASKPPLNEKLFF
TRBV11-2	TRBD2	many	TRBJ2-1	TGTGCCAGCAGCTGGGAAGGGACTAGCGGGAGCTCCTACAATGAGCAGTTCTTC	CASSWEGTSGSSYNEQFF
TRBV7-9	-	-	TRBJ2-2	TGTGCCAGCAGCTTCGATGTCGGTGAGCTGTTTTTT	CASSFDVGELFF
TRBV6-1	TRBD1	few	TRBJ2-3	TGTGCCAGCAGTCGACCCGGGACAGGGGGCACTGTGGATACGCAGTATTTT	CASSRPGTGGTVDTQYF
TRBV6-1	-	few	TRBJ1-2	TGTGCCAGCAGGCCACGGGGGGCGCGCGGCTACACCTTC	CASRPRGARGYTF
TRBV2	-	-	TRBJ1-2	TGTGCCAGCAGTGCCGGGCAGAACTATGGCTACACCTTC	CASSAGQNYGYTF
TRBV6-1	TRBD2	few	TRBJ2-7	TGTGCCAGCAGTGAGCGGGAGGCCGGTTACGAGCAGTACTTC	CASSEREAGYEQYF
TRBV30	-	many	TRBJ1-5	TGTGCCTGGAGTACGACAGGTGCCTTGAAGCCCCAGCATTTT	CAWSTTGALKPQHF
TRBV7-9	-	many	TRBJ1-2	TGTGCCAGCAGCTTACCAGAGCCTAACTATGGCTACACCTTC	CASSLPEPNYGYTF
TRBV7-9	-	many	TRBJ2-7	TGTGCCAGCAGCTTATTGGGGAGCTCCTACGAGCAGTACTTC	CASSLLGSSYEQYF
TRBV12-3/TRBV12-4	-	-	TRBJ2-2	TGTGCCAGCAGAAAACGCACCGGGGAGCTGTTTTTT	CASRKRTGELFF
TRBV18	TRBD1	few	TRBJ1-2	TGTGCCAGCTCACTGGGACAGGTCAATTTCTACACCTTC	CASSLGQVNFYTF
TRBV6-1	TRBD2	-	TRBJ2-1	TGTGCCAGCAGTGGTTCTAGCGGGAGTTTGAATGAGCAGGTCTTC	CASSGSSGSLNEQVF
TRBV5-1	TRBD1	many	TRBJ2-7	TGCGCCAGCAGCTGGGACAGGGGCCCCTACGAGCAGTACTTC	CASSWDRGPYEQYF